The 12 T cell receptor beta chains below all came from one sample that was sequenced in a study of control samples from healthy donors and cancer patients. The table came from immunoSEQ multiplex PCR; TCRdb's copy has only in-frame clones and leaves some out. The table lists approximately 60,000 clones, 80% to 95% of them singletons, with about 0.91% in the top ten. The sample consisted of PBMCs. The origin of the receptors is a man between 25 and 39 years old with colorectal cancer.

The J gene is TRBJ1-1, the V gene TRBV4-3; 7 bases match TRBD1. CDR1 is LGHNA, CDR2 YSLEER, per germline. The J segment lost 8 bases and the V segment lost 4 bases, leaving 13 bases of the junction unmatched. The CDR3 runs 15 residues. CDR3 in amino acids: CASSPHTGVGVEAFF. The CDR3 coding sequence is TGCGCCAGCAGCCCCCATACAGGGGTAGGAGTAGAAGCTTTCTTT.

The sample holds one count of this clone. J is TRBJ1-2 and V is TRBV19; no definite D call. The CDR3 has 11 residues. The germline V and J ends were trimmed by 4 bases and 0 bases, with 0 bases remaining between them. Germline-derived CDR1 and CDR2 are LNHDA and SQIVND (reference sequence). The CDR3 sequence is CASSTNYGYTF. In DNA form, the CDR3 reads TGTGCCAGTAGTACTAACTATGGCTACACCTTC.

The chain joins TRBV20-1 to TRBJ2-3; D is undetermined. CDR3 length equals 13 residues. V was pared by 3 bases and J by 2 bases, with 9 bases between. Germline CDR1 reads DFQATT; CDR2 reads SNEGSKA (reference sequence). CDR3 sequence: CSASRSYTDTQYF. The DNA of the CDR3 is TGCAGTGCTAGTAGGTCTTACACAGATACGCAGTATTTT.

The chain uses TRBV11-2 and TRBJ1-2, with D possibly being TRBD1 (5 bases). The germline V and J ends were trimmed by 2 bases and 2 bases, with 12 bases remaining between them. The CDR3 is 15 residues long. Looked up from germline, CDR1 is SGHAT and CDR2 is FQNNGV. CDR3 nucleotide sequence: TGTGCCAGCAGCTTAAGTCGCCGGGACAACTATGGCTACACCTTC. The encoded protein is CASSLSRRDNYGYTF.

This sequence joins TRBV18 and TRBJ1-1; no clear D. There are 16 residues in the CDR3. V was clipped by 3 bases and J by 2 bases, with 16 bases between them. CDR1 and CDR2 (germline): KGHSH, LQKENI. The chain's CDR3 is CASSPDLDPRNTEAFF. CDR3 in DNA: TGTGCCAGCTCACCGGATCTCGACCCACGAAACACTGAAGCTTTCTTT. Using reference TRBV18 and TRBJ1-1 for the parts outside the CDR3, the full variable domain is NAGVMQNPRHLVRRRGQEARLRCSPMKGHSHVYWYRQLPEEGLKFMVYLQKENIIDESGMPKERFSAEFPKEGPSILRIQQVVRGDSAAYFCASSPDLDPRNTEAFFGQGTRLTVV.

The J gene is TRBJ2-2, the V gene TRBV6-5; D remains ambiguous. This CDR3 has 14 amino acids. Trimming pared 2 bases from V and 1 base from J, leaving 5 bases between. Per the germline V gene, CDR1 is MNHEY and CDR2 is SVGAGI. DNA of the CDR3: TGTGCCAGCAGTTACGGGGAGAACACCGGGGAGCTGTTTTTT. Translated, it gives CASSYGENTGELFF.

By share, this clone ranks as medium-sized. The chain employs TRBV6-6 and TRBJ2-1, with D perhaps matching TRBD1 or TRBD2 (6 bases each). V lost 5 bases, J lost 6 bases, and 14 bases lay in between. The CDR3 totals 14 residues. Germline values: CDR1 MNHNY, CDR2 SVGAGI (reference sequence). CDR3 loop: CASSVGGEGNEQFF. The CDR3, as DNA: TGTGCCAGCAGTGTGGGGGGCGAGGGCAATGAGCAGTTCTTC.

The genes are TRBV15 and TRBJ2-1; TRBD2 matches 7 bases. The length of the CDR3 is 15 residues. Trimming at V came to 0 bases and at J to 4 bases, leaving 3 bases not matched to a gene. Germline V gives CDR1 LNHNV, CDR2 YYDKDF (reference sequence). The CDR3 region has the DNA TGTGCCACCAGCAGAGAAGCTAGCGGATACAATGAGCAGTTCTTC. It specifies CATSREASGYNEQFF.

This rearrangement joins TRBV13 to TRBJ2-7; 9 positions agree with TRBD1. This CDR3 spans 15 amino acids. The junction had 10 bases not matched to a gene; V was cut back by 5 bases and J by 5 bases. Germline assignment: CDR1 PRHDT and CDR2 FYEKMQ (reference sequence). The CDR3 loop is CASSPTGGASHEQYF. In DNA form, the CDR3 reads TGTGCCAGCAGCCCCACAGGGGGCGCTTCCCACGAGCAGTACTTC.

The V gene is TRBV5-4, the J gene TRBJ2-5; weak D call: TRBD2 (5 bases). The CDR3 runs to 15 residues. The V gene lost 4 bases and the J gene lost 5 bases, with 18 bases spanning the gap. Germline V gene data show CDR1 as SGHNT and CDR2 as YYREEE (reference sequence). CDR3 DNA sequence: TGTGCCAGCAGCCCGGACCTCGCGGGCCAGGAGACCCAGTACTTC. Translation: CASSPDLAGQETQYF.

The gene calls are TRBV19 and TRBJ2-1; TRBD1 aligns across 9 bases. CDR1 and CDR2 from the germline V gene are LNHDA and SQIVND (reference sequence). V lost 0 bases and J lost 0; bases outside the gene matches: 18. This CDR3 is built from 22 residues. The CDR3 DNA is TGTGCCAGTAGTATAGATCCCGTTATGACAGGGGGAACGTATAGCTCCTACAATGAGCAGTTCTTC. Translated: CASSIDPVMTGGTYSSYNEQFF.

This chain uses TRBV27 with TRBJ1-6; D might be TRBD1 (5 bases). CDR3 length: 14 residues. V was pared by 6 bases and J by 7 bases, with 13 bases between. The germline gives CDR1 MNHEY, CDR2 SMNVEV (reference sequence). CDR3 protein: CASSEGRQNSPLHF. In DNA form, the CDR3 reads TGTGCCAGCAGCGAGGGACGGCAAAATTCACCCCTCCACTTT.